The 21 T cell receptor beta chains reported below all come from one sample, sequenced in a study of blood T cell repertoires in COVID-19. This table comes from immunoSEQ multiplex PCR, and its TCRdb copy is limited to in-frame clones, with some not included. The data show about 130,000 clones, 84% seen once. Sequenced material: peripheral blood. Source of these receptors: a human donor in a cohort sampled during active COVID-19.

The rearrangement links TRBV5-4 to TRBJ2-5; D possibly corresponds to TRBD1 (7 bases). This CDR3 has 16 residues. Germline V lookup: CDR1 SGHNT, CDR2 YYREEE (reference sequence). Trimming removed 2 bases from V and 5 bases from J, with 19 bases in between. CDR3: CASSFGRGDGRETQYF. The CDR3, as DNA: TGTGCCAGCAGCTTTGGCAGGGGGGATGGAAGGGAGACCCAGTACTTC.

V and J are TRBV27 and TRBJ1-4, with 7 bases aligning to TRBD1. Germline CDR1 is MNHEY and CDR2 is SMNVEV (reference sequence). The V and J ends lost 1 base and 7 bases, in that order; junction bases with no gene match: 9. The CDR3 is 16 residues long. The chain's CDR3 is CASSLLTGRLGEKLFF. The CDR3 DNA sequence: TGTGCCAGCAGTTTATTGACAGGGAGGTTGGGTGAAAAACTGTTTTTT.

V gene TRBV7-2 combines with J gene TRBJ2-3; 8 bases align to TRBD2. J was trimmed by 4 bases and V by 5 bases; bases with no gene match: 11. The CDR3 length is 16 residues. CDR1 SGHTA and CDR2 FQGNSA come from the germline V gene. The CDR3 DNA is TGTGCCAGCAGCCACACCCGGGGGGGCGGCGCAGATACGCAGTATTTT. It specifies CASSHTRGGGADTQYF. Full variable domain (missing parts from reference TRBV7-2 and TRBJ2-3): GAGVSQSPSNKVTEKGKDVELRCDPISGHTALYWYRQSLGQGLEFLIYFQGNSAPDKSGLPSDRFSAERTGGSVSTLTIQRTQQEDSAVYLCASSHTRGGGADTQYFGPGTRLTVL.

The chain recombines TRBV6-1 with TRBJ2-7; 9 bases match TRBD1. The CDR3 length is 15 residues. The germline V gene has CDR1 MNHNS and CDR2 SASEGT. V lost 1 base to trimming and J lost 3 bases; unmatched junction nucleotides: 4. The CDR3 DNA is TGTGCCAGCAGTGAAGGGGGACAGGGTAGCTACGAGCAGTACTTC. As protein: CASSEGGQGSYEQYF.

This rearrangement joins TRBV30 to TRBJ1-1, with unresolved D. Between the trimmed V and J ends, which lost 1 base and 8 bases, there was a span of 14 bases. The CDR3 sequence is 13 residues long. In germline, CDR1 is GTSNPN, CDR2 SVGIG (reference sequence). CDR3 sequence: CAWSETQFDEAFF. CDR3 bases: TGTGCCTGGAGTGAAACACAGTTCGACGAAGCTTTCTTT.

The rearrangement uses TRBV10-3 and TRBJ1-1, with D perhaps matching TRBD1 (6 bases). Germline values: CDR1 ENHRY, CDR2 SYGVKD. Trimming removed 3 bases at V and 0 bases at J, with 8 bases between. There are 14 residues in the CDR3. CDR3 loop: CAISEQGMNTEAFF. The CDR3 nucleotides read TGTGCCATCAGTGAACAGGGAATGAACACTGAAGCTTTCTTT.

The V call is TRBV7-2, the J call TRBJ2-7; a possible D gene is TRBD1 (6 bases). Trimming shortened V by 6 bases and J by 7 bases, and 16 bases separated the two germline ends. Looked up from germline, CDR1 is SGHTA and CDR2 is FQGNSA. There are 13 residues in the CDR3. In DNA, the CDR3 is TGTGCCAGCAGACAGGGCCCCTCGGGGGAGCAGTACTTC. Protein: CASRQGPSGEQYF.

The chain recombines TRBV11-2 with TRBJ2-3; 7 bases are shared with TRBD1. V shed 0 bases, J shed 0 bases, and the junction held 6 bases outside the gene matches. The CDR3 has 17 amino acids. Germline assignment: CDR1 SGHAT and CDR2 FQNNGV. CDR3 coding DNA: TGTGCCAGCAGCTTAGAATGGGGACAGTCTAGCACAGATACGCAGTATTTT. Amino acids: CASSLEWGQSSTDTQYF.

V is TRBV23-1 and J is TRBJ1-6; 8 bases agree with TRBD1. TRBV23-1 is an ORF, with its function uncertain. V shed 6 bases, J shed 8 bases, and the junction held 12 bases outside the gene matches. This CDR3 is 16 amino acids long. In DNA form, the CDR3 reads TGCGCCAGCAGCCCAAAAAGACAGGGGACGGATTCACCCCTCCACTTT. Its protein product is CASSPKRQGTDSPLHF.

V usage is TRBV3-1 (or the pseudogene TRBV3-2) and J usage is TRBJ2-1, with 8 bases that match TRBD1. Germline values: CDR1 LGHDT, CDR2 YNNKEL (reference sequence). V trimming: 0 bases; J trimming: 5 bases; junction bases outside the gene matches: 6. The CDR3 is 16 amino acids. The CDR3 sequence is CASSQEGQVENNEQFF. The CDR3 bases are TGTGCCAGCAGCCAAGAGGGACAGGTGGAAAACAATGAGCAGTTCTTC.

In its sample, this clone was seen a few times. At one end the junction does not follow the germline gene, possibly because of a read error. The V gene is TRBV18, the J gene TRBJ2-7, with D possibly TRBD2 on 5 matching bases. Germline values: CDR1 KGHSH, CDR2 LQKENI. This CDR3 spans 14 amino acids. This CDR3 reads CASSPAGGSDEQYF. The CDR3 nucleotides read TGTGCCAGCTCACCGGCCGGAGGCTCCGACGAGCAGTACTTC.

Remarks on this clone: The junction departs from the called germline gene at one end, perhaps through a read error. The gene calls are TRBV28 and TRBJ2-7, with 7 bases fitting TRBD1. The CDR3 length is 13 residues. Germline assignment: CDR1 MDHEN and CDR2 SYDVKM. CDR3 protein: CATSRDSRYEQYF. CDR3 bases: TGTGCCACCAGTCGGGACAGTCGGTACGAGCAGTACTTC.

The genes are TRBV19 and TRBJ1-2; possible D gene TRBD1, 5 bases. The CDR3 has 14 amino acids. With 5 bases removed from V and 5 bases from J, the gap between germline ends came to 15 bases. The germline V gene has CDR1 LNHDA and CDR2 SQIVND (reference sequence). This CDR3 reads CASSPAGGRYGYTF. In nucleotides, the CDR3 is TGTGCCAGTAGTCCAGCGGGGGGTCGGTATGGCTACACCTTC.

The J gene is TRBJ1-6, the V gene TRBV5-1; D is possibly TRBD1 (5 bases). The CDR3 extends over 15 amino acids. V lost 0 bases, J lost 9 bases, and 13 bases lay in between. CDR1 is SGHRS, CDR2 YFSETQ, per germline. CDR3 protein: CASSLEQGTASPLHF. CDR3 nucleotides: TGCGCCAGCAGCTTGGAGCAGGGTACTGCTTCACCCCTCCACTTT. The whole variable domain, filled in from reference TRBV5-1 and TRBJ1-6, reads KAGVTQTPRYLIKTRGQQVTLSCSPISGHRSVSWYQQTPGQGLQFLFEYFSETQRNKGNFPGRFSGRQFSNSRSEMNVSTLELGDSALYLCASSLEQGTASPLHFGNGTRLTVT.

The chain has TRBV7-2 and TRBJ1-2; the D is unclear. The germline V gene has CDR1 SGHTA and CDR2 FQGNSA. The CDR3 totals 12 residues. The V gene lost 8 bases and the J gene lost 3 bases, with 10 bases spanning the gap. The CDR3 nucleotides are TGTGCCAGCCCAAGCATATACTATGGCTACACCTTC. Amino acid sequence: CASPSIYYGYTF.

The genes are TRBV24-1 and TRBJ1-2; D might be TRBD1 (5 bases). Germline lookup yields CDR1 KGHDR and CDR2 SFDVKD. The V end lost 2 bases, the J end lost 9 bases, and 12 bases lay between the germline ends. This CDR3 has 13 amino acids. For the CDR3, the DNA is TGTGCCACCAGTGATTCGCAGGGCAGGAGCTACACCTTC. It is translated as CATSDSQGRSYTF.

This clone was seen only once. The CDR3 nucleotides read TGTGCCAGCAGTCGCGCCAGGGCACCCCTCCACTTT. It yields the protein CASSRARAPLHF. V and J are TRBV12-3 or TRBV12-4 and TRBJ1-6, with a weak D call TRBD1 (5 bases). The CDR3 is made up of 12 amino acids. V was clipped by 5 bases and J by 11 bases, with 10 bases between them.

The CDR3 sequence: CASSFWTGPTYEQYF. CDR3 DNA: TGTGCCAGCAGCTTCTGGACAGGGCCTACCTACGAGCAGTACTTC. The gene calls are TRBV5-5 and TRBJ2-7; TRBD1 matches at 8 bases. This CDR3 comprises 15 residues. Germline assignment: CDR1 SGHKS and CDR2 YYEKEE (reference sequence). Trimming cost V 2 bases and J 2 bases; bases outside gene matches: 6.

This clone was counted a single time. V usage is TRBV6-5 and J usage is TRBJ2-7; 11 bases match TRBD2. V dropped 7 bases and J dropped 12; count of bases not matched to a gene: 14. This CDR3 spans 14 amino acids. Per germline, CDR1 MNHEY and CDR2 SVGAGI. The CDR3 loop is CASTPLTSGGGLYF. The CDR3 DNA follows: TGTGCCAGCACTCCCCTTACTAGCGGGGGAGGCCTGTACTTC.

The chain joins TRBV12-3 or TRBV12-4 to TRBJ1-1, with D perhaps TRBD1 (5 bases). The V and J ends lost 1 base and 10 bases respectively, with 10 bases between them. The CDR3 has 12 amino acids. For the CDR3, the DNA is TGTGCCAGCAGTTTAGTTGGGGGGGGAGCTTTCTTT. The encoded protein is CASSLVGGGAFF.

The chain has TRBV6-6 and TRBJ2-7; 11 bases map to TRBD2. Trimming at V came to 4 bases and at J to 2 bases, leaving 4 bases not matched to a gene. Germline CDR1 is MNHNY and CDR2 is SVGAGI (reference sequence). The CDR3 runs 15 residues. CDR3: CASSSSSGGTYEQYF. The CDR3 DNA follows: TGTGCCAGCAGTTCCTCTAGCGGGGGGACCTACGAGCAGTACTTC.